The sequence of this TCR beta chain was determined in a study of T cell responses to AZD1222 COVID-19 vaccine. Study-wide background: Second-dose intervals near 4 or 12 weeks were combined.

TCRdb's copy holds only in-frame clones and misses some; the assay was immunoSEQ multiplex PCR. The repertoire includes about 100,000 clones, about 88% of them detected once, and under 20% sits in the top ten. Study findings and constraints: At study baseline, merely six AZD1222 recipients were seropositive. Spike-specific TCR repertoires showed rising breadth and depth after two AZD1222 doses. Females made up more of the donors, who were largely white British, and clonal diversity may have come out too low.

In the case of this clone: Its antigen is currently unknown.

The V end lost 0 bases, the J end lost 3 bases, and 6 bases lay between the germline ends. The germline V gene has CDR1 SGHRS and CDR2 YFSETQ. This CDR3 region has 13 residues. This clonotype was sampled from an adult in good health. The starting material was peripheral blood, obtained on day 0 of AZD1222 vaccination. The chain is built from TRBV5-1 and TRBJ1-2, with D hard to call. The CDR3: CASSLDGDYGYTF. The CDR3 coding sequence is TGCGCCAGCAGCTTGGACGGGGACTATGGCTACACCTTC.